This T cell receptor beta chain was sequenced for a study of CD8 T cells in ankylosing spondylitis. Library preparation for TCR beta used quantitative 5'-RACE with molecular barcodes. Each CDR3 protein is one row after TCRdb ran MiXCR on the 5' RACE reads. The table lists roughly 440,000 distinct CDR3 sequences, 15% to 20% of them singletons, with just over 1% in the top ten. Per the germline V gene, CDR1 is MNHNS and CDR2 is SASEGT. The CDR3 covers 13 residues. V was pared by 6 bases and J by 0 bases, with 8 bases between. This clonotype came up a few times. Its specificity is not known. The study's findings and limits: A TCR beta motif of roughly eight highly homologous variants appeared characteristic of ankylosing spondylitis blood.

The sample consisted of blood, either unsorted or a sorted T cell fraction (not recorded which). The chain recombines TRBV6-1 with TRBJ1-1; D not certain. The clonotype comes from a male donor with ankylosing spondylitis. CDR3 bases: TGTGCCAGCAGGAAGAAGATGAACACTGAAGCTTTCTTT. Translated: CASRKKMNTEAFF.